The next 15 T cell receptor beta chains were all read from a single sample in a study of cytomegalovirus exposure and HLA in healthy donors. Primers included in the PCR were 60 Vbeta and 13 Jbeta primers. TCRdb's table, derived via immunoSEQ multiplex PCR, lists solely in-frame clones and lacks some. Of approximately 160,000 clones listed, around four fifths are singletons. The specimen was PBMCs. The receptors here all came from a man in his late teens or twenties in good health and CMV-seropositive.

V usage is TRBV13 and J usage is TRBJ2-1; 8 bases are shared with TRBD2. The CDR3 is 15 amino acids. Losses at the gene ends were 5 bases for V and 8 bases for J; bases not matched to a gene: 11. Germline values: CDR1 PRHDT, CDR2 FYEKMQ (reference sequence). For the CDR3, the DNA is TGTGCCAGCAGCCTCGGGACTAGGGCCCTACATGAGCAGTTCTTC. It encodes CASSLGTRALHEQFF.

The chain carries TRBV21-1 and TRBJ1-5; the table assigns TRBD1, which was not confirmed against the DNA. TRBV21-1 is recorded as a pseudogene. There are 19 residues in the CDR3. The CDR3 protein is CASSKGYGRDRAFNQPQHF. The CDR3 nucleotides are TGTGCCAGCAGCAAAGGTTATGGACGGGACAGGGCATTTAACCAGCCCCAGCATTTT.

V usage is TRBV11-2 and J usage is TRBJ2-7; D is uncertain. V shed 1 base and J shed 6 bases, with 7 bases lying between them. The CDR3 totals 12 residues. Germline V lookup: CDR1 SGHAT, CDR2 FQNNGV. CDR3 DNA sequence: TGTGCCAGCAGCTTAGGAGTCGGCGAGCAGTACTTC. Residues: CASSLGVGEQYF.

V is TRBV11-3 and J is TRBJ1-5; 9 positions match TRBD1. With 1 base clipped from V and 6 bases from J, the junction kept 7 bases outside the gene matches. Germline V gives CDR1 SGHNT, CDR2 YENEEA. The CDR3 contains 16 residues. In DNA form, the CDR3 reads TGTGCCAGCAGCTTAGCCCCTACAGGGGGCGTTCAGCCCCAGCATTTT. Its translation is CASSLAPTGGVQPQHF.

V usage is TRBV4-2 and J usage is TRBJ1-1; 9 bases line up with TRBD1. The V segment lost 1 base and the J segment 7 bases; nucleotides outside the gene matches: 7. The germline V gene has CDR1 LGHNA and CDR2 YNFKEQ. The CDR3 runs to 15 residues. CDR3 nucleotide sequence: TGTGCCAGCAGCCAAGTCGGGACAGGGTTGAATGAAGCTTTCTTT. Amino acid sequence: CASSQVGTGLNEAFF.

The genes are TRBV4-1 and TRBJ1-1; 7 nucleotides match TRBD1. Germline CDR1 MGHRA, CDR2 YSYEKL. The CDR3 sequence is 16 residues long. The V gene end was trimmed by 1 base and the J gene end by 5 bases; junction bases not matched to a gene: 10. The CDR3 spells CASSQVILTGRTEAFF. DNA for the CDR3: TGCGCCAGCAGCCAAGTTATACTGACAGGGAGAACTGAAGCTTTCTTT.

The J gene is TRBJ1-2, the V gene TRBV28; the D is unclear. CDR3 length equals 14 residues. The V end lost 8 bases, the J end lost 5 bases, and 18 bases lay between the germline ends. The germline CDR1 and CDR2 sequences are MDHEN and SYDVKM. CDR3 sequence: CASGQIAAGYGYTF. In nucleotides, the CDR3 is TGTGCCAGCGGCCAAATAGCCGCGGGGTATGGCTACACCTTC.

This clone was picked up a small number of times. V and J are TRBV27 and TRBJ1-2; the D is unclear. The germline V and J ends were trimmed by 6 bases and 4 bases, with 12 bases remaining between them. Germline lookup yields CDR1 MNHEY and CDR2 SMNVEV (reference sequence). The CDR3 runs 13 residues. CDR3 DNA sequence: TGTGCCAGCAGGCGAGGGCTTGGCTATGGCTACACCTTC. Translating gives CASRRGLGYGYTF.

The rearrangement joins TRBV5-1 to TRBJ2-7; TRBD2 agrees at 7 bases. Germline V gene data show CDR1 as SGHRS and CDR2 as YFSETQ. The CDR3 loop spans 14 amino acids. Trimming removed 0 bases from V and 3 bases from J; junction bases left unmatched: 3. Here the CDR3 DNA reads TGCGCCAGCAGCTTGGTTGGGGGGGACTACGAGCAGTACTTC. This codes for CASSLVGGDYEQYF.

This clone came up once. The chain recombines TRBV7-9 with TRBJ1-3; D call uncertain. Germline V gene data show CDR1 as SEHNR and CDR2 as FQNEAQ (reference sequence). V lost 5 bases, J lost 3 bases, and 14 bases lay in between. The CDR3 sequence is 15 residues long. Written as DNA, the CDR3 is TGTGCCAGCAGCGGAAGCAGACACATTGGAAACACCATATATTTT. Its protein product is CASSGSRHIGNTIYF. The whole variable domain, filled in from reference TRBV7-9 and TRBJ1-3, reads DTGVSQNPRHKITKRGQNVTFRCDPISEHNRLYWYRQTLGQGPEFLTYFQNEAQLEKSRLLSDRFSAERPKGSFSTLEIQRTEQGDSAMYLCASSGSRHIGNTIYFGEGSWLTVV.

V and J are TRBV15 and TRBJ1-1; D is unclear. The length of the CDR3 is 13 residues. With 1 base removed from V and 3 bases from J, the gap between germline ends came to 6 bases. CDR1 and CDR2 from the germline V gene are LNHNV and YYDKDF (reference sequence). The CDR3 DNA reads TGTGCCACCAGCAGAGTTGAGGACACTGAAGCTTTCTTT. Translation: CATSRVEDTEAFF.

A word on this clone: At one boundary the junction diverges from the germline segment, which might be a read error. This sequence joins TRBV4-2 and TRBJ2-1, with TRBD2 matching over 8 bases. Germline assignment: CDR1 LGHNA and CDR2 YNFKEQ. This CDR3 region has 12 residues. The CDR3 loop is CASSQVGLGVLF. The CDR3 nucleotides are TGTGCCAGCAGCCAAGTGGGACTAGGTGTGCTCTTC.

The chain is built from TRBV27 and TRBJ2-1; TRBD2 aligns across 11 bases. Germline assignment: CDR1 MNHEY and CDR2 SMNVEV (reference sequence). The CDR3 extends over 15 amino acids. The ends lost 5 bases at V and 2 bases at J; junction bases unmatched: 2. CDR3 in amino acids: CASSLGLAAYNEQFF. The CDR3 bases are TGTGCCAGCAGTCTGGGACTAGCGGCCTACAATGAGCAGTTCTTC.

This clone has just a few counts. The chain joins TRBV11-2 to TRBJ2-7; a possible D gene is TRBD2 (6 bases). Trimming cost V 1 base and J 2 bases, with 12 bases left between them. The CDR3 runs to 15 residues. Germline assignment: CDR1 SGHAT and CDR2 FQNNGV. The CDR3 protein is CASSLATGLPYEQYF. CDR3 coding DNA: TGTGCCAGCAGCTTAGCAACGGGACTCCCCTACGAGCAGTACTTC. Variable domain in full (rest from reference TRBV11-2 and TRBJ2-7): EAGVAQSPRYKIIEKRQSVAFWCNPISGHATLYWYQQILGQGPKLLIQFQNNGVVDDSQLPKDRFSAERLKGVDSTLKIQPAKLEDSAVYLCASSLATGLPYEQYFGPGTRLTVT.

The chain employs TRBV7-9 and TRBJ2-3, with D perhaps matching TRBD2 (5 bases). V was pared by 6 bases and J by 5 bases, with 15 bases between. Germline V gene data show CDR1 as SEHNR and CDR2 as FQNEAQ (reference sequence). The CDR3 extends over 14 amino acids. DNA for the CDR3: TGTGCCAGCAGTACCTGGGGAGCTGGAGATACGCAGTATTTT. Encoded protein: CASSTWGAGDTQYF.